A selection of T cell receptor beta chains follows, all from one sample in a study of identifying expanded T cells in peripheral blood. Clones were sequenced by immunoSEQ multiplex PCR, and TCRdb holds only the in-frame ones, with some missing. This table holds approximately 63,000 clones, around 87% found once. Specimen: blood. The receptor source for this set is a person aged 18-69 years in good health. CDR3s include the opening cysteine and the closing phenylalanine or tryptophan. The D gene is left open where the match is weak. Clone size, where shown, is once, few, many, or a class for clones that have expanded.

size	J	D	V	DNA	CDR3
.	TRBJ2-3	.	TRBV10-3	TGTGCCATCAGTGAGTCCAAAGCGGAGGCGCAGTATTTT	CAISESKAEAQYF
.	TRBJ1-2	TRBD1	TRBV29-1	TGCAGCGTTGCAGGGGGCGAAATCAACTATGGCTACACCTTC	CSVAGGEINYGYTF
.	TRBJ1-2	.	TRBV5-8	TGTGCCAGCAGCCGAGGCGACGGGAACTATGGCTACACCTTC	CASSRGDGNYGYTF
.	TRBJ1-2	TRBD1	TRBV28	TGTGCCAGCAGCAGACAGGGAGCGGTCTTCGAGGGCTACACCTTC	CASSRQGAVFEGYTF
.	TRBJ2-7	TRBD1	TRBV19	TGTGCCACCCGTACTTCGACAGGGTTGGGCGAGCAGTACTTC	CATRTSTGLGEQYF
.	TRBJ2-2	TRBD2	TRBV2	TGTGCCAGCAGTGTCCGGGCGGGAGGGCTTTATACCGGGGAGCTGTTTTTT	CASSVRAGGLYTGELFF
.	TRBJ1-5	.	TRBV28	TGTGCCAGCAGTTTCGGCGGGGGCGCAGCTAATCAGCCCCAGCATTTT	CASSFGGGAANQPQHF
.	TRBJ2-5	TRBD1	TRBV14	TGTGCCAGCAGCCATAGGACAGGGGGCAGAGTGACCCAGTACTTC	CASSHRTGGRVTQYF
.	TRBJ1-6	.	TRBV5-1	TGCGCCAGCAGCTTGGCCCGGGGGGCGGATTCACCCCTCCACTTT	CASSLARGADSPLHF
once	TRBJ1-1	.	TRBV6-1	TGTGCCAGCAGTAAGGCTAACACTGCTTTCTTT	CASSKANTAFF
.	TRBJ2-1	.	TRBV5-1	TGCGCCAGCAGCGTCAGACAGCAGACCAATGAGCAGTTCTTC	CASSVRQQTNEQFF
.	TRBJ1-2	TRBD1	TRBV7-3	TGTGCCAGCAGCCGGTCGGGGGACAGGGTGCGGGGCTACACCTTC	CASSRSGDRVRGYTF
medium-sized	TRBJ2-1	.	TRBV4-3	TGCGCCAGCAGCCAGAGCCGCGGGACCCCGTCCCACAATGAGCAGTTCTTC	CASSQSRGTPSHNEQFF
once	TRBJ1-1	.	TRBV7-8	TGTGCCAGCAGCCACGGGGGCGAGGTCACTGAAGCTTTCTTT	CASSHGGEVTEAFF
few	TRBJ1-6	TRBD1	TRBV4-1	TGCGCCAGCAGCCAGTTTTGGGCAGGGGGAAAGGATTTCTATAATTCACCCCTCCACTTT	CASSQFWAGGKDFYNSPLHF
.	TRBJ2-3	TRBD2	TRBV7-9	TGTGCCAGCAGCTTAGTGAATCAGCGGGACCAGTATACGCAGTATTTT	CASSLVNQRDQYTQYF
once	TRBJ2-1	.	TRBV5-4	TGTGCCAGCAGCTCACGTACGGACTATGTCGATGAGCAGTTCTTC	CASSSRTDYVDEQFF
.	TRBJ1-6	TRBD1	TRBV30	TGTGCCTGGAGTGTTTTGGACAGGGGTTCACCCCTCCACTTT	CAWSVLDRGSPLHF
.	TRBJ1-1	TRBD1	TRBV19	TGTGCCAGTAGCCGACAGGGTTCACGGGCGAACACTGAAGCTTTCTTT	CASSRQGSRANTEAFF
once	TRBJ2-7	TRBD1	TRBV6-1	TGTGCCAGCAGCGAGGGGACAGGCTCCTACTACGAGCAGTACTTC	CASSEGTGSYYEQYF
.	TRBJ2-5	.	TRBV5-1	TGCGCCAGCAGCCCCGTGGGAGGAACAGTGTTGGAAGAGACCCAGTACTTC	CASSPVGGTVLEETQYF
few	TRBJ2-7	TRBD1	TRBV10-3	TGTGCCATCAGGGACAGGTCCTACGAGCAGTACTTC	CAIRDRSYEQYF
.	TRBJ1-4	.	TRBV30	TGTGCCTGGAGTGTACGGGGCAGACCAACTAATGAAAAACTGTTTTTT	CAWSVRGRPTNEKLFF
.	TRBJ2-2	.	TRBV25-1	TGTGCCAGCAGTGAATGGTCAGATATCACCGGGGAGCTGTTTTTT	CASSEWSDITGELFF
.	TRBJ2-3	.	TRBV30	TGTGCCTGGAGTGCGAGCACAGATACGCAGTATTTT	CAWSASTDTQYF
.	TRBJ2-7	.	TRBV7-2	TGTGCCAGCAGTATAATTCGGGGGCTGTACGAGCAGTACTTC	CASSIIRGLYEQYF
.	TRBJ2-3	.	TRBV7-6	TGTGCCAGCAGCTTAGAGGGGGGTCCAGATACGCAGTATTTT	CASSLEGGPDTQYF
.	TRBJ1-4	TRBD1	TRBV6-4	TGTGCCAGCAGTGGGCCCAGGGGCCAGGGGGATGAAAAACTGTTTTTT	CASSGPRGQGDEKLFF
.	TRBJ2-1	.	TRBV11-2	TGTGCCAGCAGATATGGGACTTTTGCTTACAATGAGCAGTTCTTC	CASRYGTFAYNEQFF
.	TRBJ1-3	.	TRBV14	TGTGCCAGCAGCCAAGAAATCCTCTCAGGGAACACCATATATTTT	CASSQEILSGNTIYF
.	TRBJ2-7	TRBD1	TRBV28	TGTGCCAGCAACCGACAGGGCGGTGCCTACGAGCAGTACTTC	CASNRQGGAYEQYF
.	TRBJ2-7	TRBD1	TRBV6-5	TGTGCCAGCAGTTACCGGACAGGGTTTTACGAGCAGTACTTC	CASSYRTGFYEQYF
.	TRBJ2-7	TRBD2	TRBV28	TGTGCCACGTGGGGACTAGCGGGAGGAATCTACGAGCAGTACTTC	CATWGLAGGIYEQYF
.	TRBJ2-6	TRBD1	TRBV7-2	TGTGCCAGCAGGCTTACAGGGGCTGGGGCCAACGTCCTGACTTTC	CASRLTGAGANVLTF
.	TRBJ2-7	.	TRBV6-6	TGTGCCAGCAGTTACCTTCAGGGCTTCTACGAGCAGTACTTC	CASSYLQGFYEQYF
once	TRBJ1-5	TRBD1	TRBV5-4	TGTGCCAGCAGCTGGGACAGTGAACCCAATCAGCCCCAGCATTTT	CASSWDSEPNQPQHF
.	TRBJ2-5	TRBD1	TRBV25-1	TGTGCCAGCTCCGGGACAGGGGTCCAAGAGACCCAGTACTTC	CASSGTGVQETQYF
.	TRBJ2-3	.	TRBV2	TGTGCCAGCAGTGAGGTTGGGGAATGGCGGGCAGATACGCAGTATTTT	CASSEVGEWRADTQYF